Listed below are T cell receptor beta chains from one sample, sequenced in a study of beta chain features in type 1 diabetes. Sequencing was performed with immunoSEQ multiplex PCR; in TCRdb, only in-frame clones are kept and a portion is missing. The data contain about 470,000 clones, over 25% of them seen just once; the ten biggest clones take up around 0.065%. The sample was naive CD4+ T cells from blood. The receptors were sampled from a young man in good health. Each CDR3 is given with its conserved first and last residue. D genes are given only for firm matches. Rows may omit the clone size; those that give it use once, few, many or a size class.

D	V	J	size	CDR3	DNA
.	TRBV10-2	TRBJ2-2	.	CASRDTLTNTGELFF	TGCGCCAGCAGGGATACACTAACGAACACCGGGGAGCTGTTTTTT
TRBD1	TRBV29-1	TRBJ2-4	few	CSVEQGVQYF	TGCAGCGTTGAACAGGGGGTGCAGTACTTC
TRBD1	TRBV9	TRBJ2-7	few	CASSVGGTAYEQYF	TGTGCCAGCAGCGTAGGAGGGACAGCCTACGAGCAGTACTTC
TRBD1	TRBV15	TRBJ2-5	few	CATSRRLTGFEETQYF	TGTGCCACCAGCAGGAGGTTGACAGGGTTTGAAGAGACCCAGTACTTC
.	TRBV10-3	TRBJ2-2	.	CAISNPNTGELFF	TGTGCCATCTCGAACCCGAACACCGGGGAGCTGTTTTTT
TRBD2	TRBV2	TRBJ2-3	few	CASRSGGTDTQYF	TGTGCCAGCCGCTCGGGAGGGACAGATACGCAGTATTTT
.	TRBV6-6	TRBJ1-2	.	CASSVSFRLMGGYTF	TGTGCCAGCAGTGTCTCATTCAGGTTGATGGGTGGCTACACCTTC
.	TRBV5-4	TRBJ2-4	.	CASSLDSLIQYF	TGTGCCAGCAGCTTGGATTCTCTTATTCAGTACTTC
.	TRBV4-1	TRBJ2-5	.	CASSQEGTRGETQYF	TGCGCCAGCAGCCAAGAAGGGACTCGCGGCGAGACCCAGTACTTC
.	TRBV21-1	TRBJ2-5	.	CASSTGQCQETQYF	TGTGCCAGCAGCACCGGACAATGCCAAGAGACCCAGTACTTC
.	TRBV20-1	TRBJ2-3	few	CSARVDTQYF	TGCAGTGCTAGAGTGGATACGCAGTATTTT
TRBD1	TRBV25-1	TRBJ2-1	few	CASTSGTGYNEQFF	TGTGCCAGCACCTCCGGGACAGGTTACAATGAGCAGTTCTTC
TRBD1	TRBV5-6	TRBJ2-7	.	CASSLEGTEIF	TGTGCCAGCAGCTTGGAGGGGACAGAAATCTTC
.	TRBV6-5	TRBJ1-2	few	CASTRGSGYGYTF	TGTGCCAGCACCAGAGGTTCTGGCTATGGCTACACCTTC
.	TRBV29-1	TRBJ1-1	few	CSVVLQRGTEAFF	TGCAGCGTTGTCCTTCAGCGGGGAACTGAAGCTTTCTTT
.	TRBV30	TRBJ1-3	.	CAWSNLSGNTIYF	TGTGCCTGGAGTAACCTCTCTGGAAACACCATATATTTT
.	TRBV15	TRBJ1-2	.	CATSRKSLGQGYTF	TGTGCCACCAGCCGGAAATCCTTGGGGCAAGGCTACACCTTC
TRBD1	TRBV7-2	TRBJ1-2	.	CASSLGQGYGYTF	TGTGCCAGCAGCCTGGGACAGGGTTATGGCTACACCTTC
.	TRBV2	TRBJ2-3	few	CASSDTRYTQYF	TGTGCCAGCAGTGATACCCGGTATACGCAGTATTTT
TRBD2	TRBV2	TRBJ2-7	.	CASSSGLAGRYEQYF	TGTGCCAGCAGCTCCGGACTAGCGGGAAGGTACGAGCAGTACTTC
.	TRBV30	TRBJ1-5	.	CAWSVRRNNQPQHF	TGTGCCTGGAGTGTACGACGGAACAATCAGCCCCAGCATTTT
.	TRBV29-1	TRBJ1-2	.	CSVRRGTYGYTF	TGCAGCGTTCGGCGGGGAACCTATGGCTACACCTTC